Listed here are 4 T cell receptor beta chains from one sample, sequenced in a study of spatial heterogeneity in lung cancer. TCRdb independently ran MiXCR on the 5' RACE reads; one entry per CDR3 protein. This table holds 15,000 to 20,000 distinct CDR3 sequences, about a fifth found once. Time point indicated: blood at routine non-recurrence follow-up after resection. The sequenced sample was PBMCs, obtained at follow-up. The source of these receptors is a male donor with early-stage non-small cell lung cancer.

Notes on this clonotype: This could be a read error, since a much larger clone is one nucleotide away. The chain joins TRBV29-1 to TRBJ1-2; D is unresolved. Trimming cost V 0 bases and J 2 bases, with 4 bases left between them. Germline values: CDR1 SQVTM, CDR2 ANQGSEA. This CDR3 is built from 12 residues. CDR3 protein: CSVEDENYGYTF. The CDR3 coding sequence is TGCAGCGTTGAAGACGAAAACTATGGCTACACCTTC.

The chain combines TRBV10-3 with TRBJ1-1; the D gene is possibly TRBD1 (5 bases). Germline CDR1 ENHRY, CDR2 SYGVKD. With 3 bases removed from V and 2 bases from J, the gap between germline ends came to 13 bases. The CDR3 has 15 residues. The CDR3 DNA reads TGTGCCATCAGTGAACAGGCGGTGATTAACACTGAAGCTTTCTTT. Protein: CAISEQAVINTEAFF.

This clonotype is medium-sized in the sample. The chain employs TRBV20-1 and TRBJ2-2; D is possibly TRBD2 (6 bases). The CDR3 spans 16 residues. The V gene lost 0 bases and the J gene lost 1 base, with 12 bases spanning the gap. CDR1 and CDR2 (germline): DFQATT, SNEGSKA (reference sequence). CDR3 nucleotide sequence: TGCAGTGCTAGAGATCTAAGGGAGGAGAACACCGGGGAGCTGTTTTTT. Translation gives CSARDLREENTGELFF.

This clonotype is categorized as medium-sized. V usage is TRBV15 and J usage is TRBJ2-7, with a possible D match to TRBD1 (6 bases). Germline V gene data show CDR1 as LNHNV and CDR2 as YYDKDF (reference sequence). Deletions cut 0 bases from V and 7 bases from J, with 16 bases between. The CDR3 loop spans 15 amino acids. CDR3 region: CATSRDVGAWQEQYF. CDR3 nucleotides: TGTGCCACCAGCAGAGATGTGGGGGCTTGGCAGGAGCAGTACTTC.